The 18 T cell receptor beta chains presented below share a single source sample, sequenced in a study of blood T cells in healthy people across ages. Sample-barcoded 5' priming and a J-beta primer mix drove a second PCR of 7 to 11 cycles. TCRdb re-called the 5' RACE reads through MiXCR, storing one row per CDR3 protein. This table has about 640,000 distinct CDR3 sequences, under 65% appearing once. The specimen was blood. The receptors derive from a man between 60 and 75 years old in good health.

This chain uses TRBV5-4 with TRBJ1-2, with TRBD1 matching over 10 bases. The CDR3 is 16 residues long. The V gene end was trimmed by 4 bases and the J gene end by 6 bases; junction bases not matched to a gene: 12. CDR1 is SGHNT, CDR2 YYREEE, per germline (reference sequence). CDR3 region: CASSPKPGQGTDGYTF. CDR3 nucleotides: TGTGCCAGCAGCCCGAAACCGGGACAGGGGACGGATGGCTACACCTTC.

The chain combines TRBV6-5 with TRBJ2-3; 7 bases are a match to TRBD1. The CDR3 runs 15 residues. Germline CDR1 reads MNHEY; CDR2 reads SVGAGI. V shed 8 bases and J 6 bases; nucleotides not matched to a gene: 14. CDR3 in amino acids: CASGTLTGVGDTQYF. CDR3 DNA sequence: TGTGCCAGCGGAACTTTAACAGGGGTGGGGGATACGCAGTATTTT.

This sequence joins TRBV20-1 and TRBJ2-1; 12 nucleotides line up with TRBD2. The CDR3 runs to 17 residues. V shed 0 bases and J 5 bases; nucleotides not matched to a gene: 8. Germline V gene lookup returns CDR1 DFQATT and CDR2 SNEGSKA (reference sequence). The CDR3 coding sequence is TGCAGTGCTAGAGATCGGGGGCGACTAGCGGGGGACAATGAGCAGTTCTTC. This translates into CSARDRGRLAGDNEQFF.

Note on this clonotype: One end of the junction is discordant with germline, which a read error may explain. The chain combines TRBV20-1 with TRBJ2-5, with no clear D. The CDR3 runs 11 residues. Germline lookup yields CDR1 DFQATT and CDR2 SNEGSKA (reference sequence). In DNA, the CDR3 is TGCAATGCTACACCGGAGGAGACCCAGTACTTC. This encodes CNATPEETQYF.

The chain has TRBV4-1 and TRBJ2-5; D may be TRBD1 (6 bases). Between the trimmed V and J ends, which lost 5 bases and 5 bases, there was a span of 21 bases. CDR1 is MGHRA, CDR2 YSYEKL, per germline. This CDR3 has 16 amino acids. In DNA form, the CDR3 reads TGCGCCAGCAGCTCTTGGCTGGGGGCTAGCTCGGAGACCCAGTACTTC. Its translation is CASSSWLGASSETQYF.

The chain's CDR3 is CASKERSSYEQYF. CDR3 sequence (DNA): TGTGCCAGCAAAGAGCGGTCCTCCTACGAGCAGTACTTC. This chain connects TRBV2 to TRBJ2-7; weak D call: TRBD2 (5 bases). Trimming pared 7 bases from V and 0 bases from J, leaving 10 bases between. The CDR3 contains 13 residues. Germline values: CDR1 SNHLY, CDR2 FYNNEI.

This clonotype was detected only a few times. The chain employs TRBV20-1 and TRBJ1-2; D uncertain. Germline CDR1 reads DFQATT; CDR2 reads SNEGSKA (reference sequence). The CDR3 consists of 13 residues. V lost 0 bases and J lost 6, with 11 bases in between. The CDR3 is CSAREAGLDGYTF. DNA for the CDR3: TGCAGTGCTAGAGAGGCAGGCCTAGATGGCTACACCTTC.

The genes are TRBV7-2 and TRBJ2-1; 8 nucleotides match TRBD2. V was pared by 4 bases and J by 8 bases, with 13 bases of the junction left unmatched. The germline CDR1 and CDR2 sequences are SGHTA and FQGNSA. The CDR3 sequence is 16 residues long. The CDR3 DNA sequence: TGTGCCAGCAGCTCAGCATTGGGACTAGAGGGTTATGAGCAGTTCTTC. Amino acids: CASSSALGLEGYEQFF.

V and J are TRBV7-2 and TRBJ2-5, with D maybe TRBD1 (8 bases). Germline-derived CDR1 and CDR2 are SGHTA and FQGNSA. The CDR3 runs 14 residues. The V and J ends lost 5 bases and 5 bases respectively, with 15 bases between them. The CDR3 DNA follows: TGTGCCAGCAGCCTACAGGGGGGAGGGGAGACCCAGTACTTC. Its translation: CASSLQGGGETQYF.

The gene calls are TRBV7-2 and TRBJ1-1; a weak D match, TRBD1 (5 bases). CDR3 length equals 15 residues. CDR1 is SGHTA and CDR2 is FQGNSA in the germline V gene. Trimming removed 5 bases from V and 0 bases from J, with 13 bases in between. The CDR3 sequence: CASSPGHYMNTEAFF. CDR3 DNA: TGTGCCAGCAGCCCCGGACACTACATGAACACTGAAGCTTTCTTT.

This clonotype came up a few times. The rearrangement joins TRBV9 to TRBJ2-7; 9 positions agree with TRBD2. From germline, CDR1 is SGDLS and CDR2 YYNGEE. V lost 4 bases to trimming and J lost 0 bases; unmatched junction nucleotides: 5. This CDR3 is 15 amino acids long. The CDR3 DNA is TGTGCCAGCAGCTTCGGGACTAGCTTCTCCTACGAGCAGTACTTC. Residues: CASSFGTSFSYEQYF.

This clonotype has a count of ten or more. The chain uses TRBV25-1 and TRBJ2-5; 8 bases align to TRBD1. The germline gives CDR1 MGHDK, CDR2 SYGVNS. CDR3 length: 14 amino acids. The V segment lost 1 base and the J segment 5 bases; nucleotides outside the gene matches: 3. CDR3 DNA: TGTGCCAGCAGTGAATCAGGGGGCCGGGAGACCCAGTACTTC. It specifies CASSESGGRETQYF.

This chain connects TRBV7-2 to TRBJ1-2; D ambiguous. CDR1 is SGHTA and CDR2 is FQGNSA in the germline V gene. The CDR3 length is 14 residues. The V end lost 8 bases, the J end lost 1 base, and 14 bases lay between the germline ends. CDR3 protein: CASDKVGNNYGYTF. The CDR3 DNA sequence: TGTGCCAGCGACAAAGTCGGGAATAACTATGGCTACACCTTC.

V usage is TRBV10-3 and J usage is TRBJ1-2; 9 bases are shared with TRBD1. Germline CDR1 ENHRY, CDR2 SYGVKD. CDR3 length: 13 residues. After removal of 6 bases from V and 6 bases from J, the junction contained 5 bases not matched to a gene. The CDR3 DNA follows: TGTGCCATCAGGGGACAGGGCCAGAATGGCTACACCTTC. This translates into CAIRGQGQNGYTF.

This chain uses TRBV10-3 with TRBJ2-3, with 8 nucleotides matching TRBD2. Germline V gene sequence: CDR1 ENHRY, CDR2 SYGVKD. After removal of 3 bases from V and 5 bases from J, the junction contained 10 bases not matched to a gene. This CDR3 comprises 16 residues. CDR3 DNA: TGTGCCATCAGTGACGGAGTTAGCGGGGATGTAGATACGCAGTATTTT. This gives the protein CAISDGVSGDVDTQYF.

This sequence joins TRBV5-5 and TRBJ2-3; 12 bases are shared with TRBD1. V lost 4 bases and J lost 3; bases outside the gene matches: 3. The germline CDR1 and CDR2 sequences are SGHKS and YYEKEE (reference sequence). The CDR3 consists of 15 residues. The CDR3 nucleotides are TGTGCCAGCAGCAAGGGACAGGGGGCAACAGATACGCAGTATTTT. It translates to CASSKGQGATDTQYF. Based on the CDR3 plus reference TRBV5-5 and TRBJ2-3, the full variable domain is DAGVTQSPTHLIKTRGQQVTLRCSPISGHKSVSWYQQVLGQGPQFIFQYYEKEERGRGNFPDRFSARQFPNYSSELNVNALLLGDSALYLCASSKGQGATDTQYFGPGTRLTVL.

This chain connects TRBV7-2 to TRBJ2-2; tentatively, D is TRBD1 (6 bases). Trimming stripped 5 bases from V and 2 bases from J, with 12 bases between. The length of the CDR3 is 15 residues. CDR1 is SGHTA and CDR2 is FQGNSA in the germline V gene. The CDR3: CASSQGHHNTGELFF. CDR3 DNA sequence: TGTGCCAGCAGCCAGGGACACCATAACACCGGGGAGCTGTTTTTT.

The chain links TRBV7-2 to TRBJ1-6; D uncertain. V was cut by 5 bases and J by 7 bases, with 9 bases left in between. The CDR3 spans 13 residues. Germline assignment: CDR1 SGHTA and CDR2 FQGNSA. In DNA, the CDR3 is TGTGCCAGCAGCCGCCGAGAGAATTCACCCCTCCACTTT. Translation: CASSRRENSPLHF.